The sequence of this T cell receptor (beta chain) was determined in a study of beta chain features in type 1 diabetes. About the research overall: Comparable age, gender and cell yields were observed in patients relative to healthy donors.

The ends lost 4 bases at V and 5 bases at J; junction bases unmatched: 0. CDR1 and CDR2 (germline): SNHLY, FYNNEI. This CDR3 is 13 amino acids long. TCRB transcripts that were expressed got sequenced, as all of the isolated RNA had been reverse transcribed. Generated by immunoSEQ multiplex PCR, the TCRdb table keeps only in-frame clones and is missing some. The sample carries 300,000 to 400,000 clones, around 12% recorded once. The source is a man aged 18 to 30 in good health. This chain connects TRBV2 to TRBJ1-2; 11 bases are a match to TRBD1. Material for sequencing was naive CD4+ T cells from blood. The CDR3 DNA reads TGTGCCAGCAGTGGGGACAGGGGGTATGGCTACACCTTC. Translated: CASSGDRGYGYTF. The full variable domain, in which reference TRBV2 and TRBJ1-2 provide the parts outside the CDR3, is EPEVTQTPSHQVTQMGQEVILRCVPISNHLYFYWYRQILGQKVEFLVSFYNNEISEKSEIFDDQFSVERPDGSNFTLKIRSTKLEDSAMYFCASSGDRGYGYTFGSGTRLTVV.